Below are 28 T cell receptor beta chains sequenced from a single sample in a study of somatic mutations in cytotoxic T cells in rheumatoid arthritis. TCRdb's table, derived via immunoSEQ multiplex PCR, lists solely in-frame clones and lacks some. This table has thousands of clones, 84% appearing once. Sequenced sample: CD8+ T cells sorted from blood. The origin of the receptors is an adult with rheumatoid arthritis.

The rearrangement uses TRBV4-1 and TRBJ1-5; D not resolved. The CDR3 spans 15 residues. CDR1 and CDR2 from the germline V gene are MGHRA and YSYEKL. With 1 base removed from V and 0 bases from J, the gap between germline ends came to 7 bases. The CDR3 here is CASSQAVNSNQPQHF. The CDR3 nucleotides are TGCGCCAGCAGCCAAGCCGTGAATAGCAATCAGCCCCAGCATTTT.

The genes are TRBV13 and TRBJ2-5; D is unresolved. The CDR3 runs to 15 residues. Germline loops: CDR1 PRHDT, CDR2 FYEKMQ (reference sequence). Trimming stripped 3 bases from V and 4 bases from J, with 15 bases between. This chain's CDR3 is CASSFYVDRGETQYF. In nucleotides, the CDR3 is TGTGCCAGCAGCTTTTACGTGGACCGAGGAGAGACCCAGTACTTC.

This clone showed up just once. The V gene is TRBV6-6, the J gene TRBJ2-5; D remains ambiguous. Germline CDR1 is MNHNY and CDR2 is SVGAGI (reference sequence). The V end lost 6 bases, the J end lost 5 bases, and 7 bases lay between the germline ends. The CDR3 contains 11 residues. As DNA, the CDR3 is TGTGCCAGCAGCCACGGGGAGACCCAGTACTTC. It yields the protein CASSHGETQYF.

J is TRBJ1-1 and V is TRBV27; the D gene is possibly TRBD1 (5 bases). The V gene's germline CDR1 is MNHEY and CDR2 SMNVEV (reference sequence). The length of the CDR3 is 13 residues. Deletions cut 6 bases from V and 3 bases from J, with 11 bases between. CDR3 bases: TGTGCCAGCAGGCCCGGGGGGGACACTGAAGCTTTCTTT. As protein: CASRPGGDTEAFF.

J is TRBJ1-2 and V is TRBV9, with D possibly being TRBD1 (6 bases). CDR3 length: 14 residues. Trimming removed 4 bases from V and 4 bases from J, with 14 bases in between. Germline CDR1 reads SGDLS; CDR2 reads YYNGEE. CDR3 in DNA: TGTGCCAGCAGCCCGGAGGGGGGCGGCTATGGCTACACCTTC. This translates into CASSPEGGGYGYTF.

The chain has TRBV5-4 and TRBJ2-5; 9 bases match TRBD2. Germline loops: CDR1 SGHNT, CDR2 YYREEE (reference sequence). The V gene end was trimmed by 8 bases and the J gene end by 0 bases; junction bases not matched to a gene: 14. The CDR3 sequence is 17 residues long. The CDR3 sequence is CASASGLAGPYQETQYF. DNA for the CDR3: TGTGCCAGTGCCAGTGGGCTAGCGGGGCCATACCAAGAGACCCAGTACTTC.

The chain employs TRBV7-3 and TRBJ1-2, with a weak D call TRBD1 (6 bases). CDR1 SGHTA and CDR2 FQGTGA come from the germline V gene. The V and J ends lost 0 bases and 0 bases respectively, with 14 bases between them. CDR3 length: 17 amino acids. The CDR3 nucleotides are TGTGCCAGCAGCTTAACAGCAGGGGCGACCGCTAACTATGGCTACACCTTC. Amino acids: CASSLTAGATANYGYTF.

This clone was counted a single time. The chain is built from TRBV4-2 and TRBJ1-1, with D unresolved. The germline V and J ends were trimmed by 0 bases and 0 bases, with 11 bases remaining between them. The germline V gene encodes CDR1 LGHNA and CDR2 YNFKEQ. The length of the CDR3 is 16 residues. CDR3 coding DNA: TGTGCCAGCAGCCAAGATGGAGGTCGGCTGAACACTGAAGCTTTCTTT. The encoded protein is CASSQDGGRLNTEAFF.

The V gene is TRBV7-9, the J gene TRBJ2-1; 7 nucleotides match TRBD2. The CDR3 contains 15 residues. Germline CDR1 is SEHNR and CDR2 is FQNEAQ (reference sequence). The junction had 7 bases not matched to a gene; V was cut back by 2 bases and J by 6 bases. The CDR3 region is CASSLPAGLLNEQFF. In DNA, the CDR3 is TGTGCCAGCAGCTTACCAGCGGGACTGCTCAATGAGCAGTTCTTC.

The CDR3 nucleotides read TGTGCCAGCAGCCCATGGACAGGAAACTACGAGCAGTACTTC. Residues: CASSPWTGNYEQYF. The rearrangement uses TRBV14 and TRBJ2-7; TRBD1 matches 7 bases. The germline gives CDR1 SGHDN, CDR2 FVKESK. The CDR3 is 14 residues long. The junction had 6 bases not matched to a gene; V was cut back by 4 bases and J by 3 bases.

The CDR3 loop is CATKGRYQETQYF. CDR3 in DNA: TGTGCCACAAAGGGACGGTACCAAGAGACCCAGTACTTC. The chain has TRBV15 and TRBJ2-5; D may correspond to TRBD1 or TRBD2 (5 bases each). V was pared by 9 bases and J by 0 bases, with 11 bases between. The CDR3 loop spans 13 amino acids. From germline, CDR1 is LNHNV and CDR2 YYDKDF (reference sequence).

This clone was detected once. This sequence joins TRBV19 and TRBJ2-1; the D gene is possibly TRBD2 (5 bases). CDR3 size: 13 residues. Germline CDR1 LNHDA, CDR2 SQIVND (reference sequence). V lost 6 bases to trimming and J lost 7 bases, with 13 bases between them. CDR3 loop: CASRPSLGNEQFF. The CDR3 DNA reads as TGTGCCAGTAGACCCTCACTAGGGAATGAGCAGTTCTTC. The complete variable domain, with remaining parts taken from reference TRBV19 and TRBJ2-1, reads DGGITQSPKYLFRKEGQNVTLSCEQNLNHDAMYWYRQDPGQGLRLIYYSQIVNDFQKGDIAEGYSVSREKKESFPLTVTSAQKNPTAFYLCASRPSLGNEQFFGPGTRLTVL.

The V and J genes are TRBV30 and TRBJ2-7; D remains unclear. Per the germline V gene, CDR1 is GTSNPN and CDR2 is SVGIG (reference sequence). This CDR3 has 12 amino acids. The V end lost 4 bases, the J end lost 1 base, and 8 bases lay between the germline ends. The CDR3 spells CAWTGPSYEQYF. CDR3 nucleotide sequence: TGTGCCTGGACAGGTCCTTCCTACGAGCAGTACTTC.

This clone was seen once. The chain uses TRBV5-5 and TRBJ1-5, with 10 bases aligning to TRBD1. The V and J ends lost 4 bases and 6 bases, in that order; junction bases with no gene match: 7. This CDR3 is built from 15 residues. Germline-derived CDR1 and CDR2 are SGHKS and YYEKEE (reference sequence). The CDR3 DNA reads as TGTGCCAGCAGCCTGGGACAGGGGCTTAGTCAGCCCCAGCATTTT. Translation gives CASSLGQGLSQPQHF.

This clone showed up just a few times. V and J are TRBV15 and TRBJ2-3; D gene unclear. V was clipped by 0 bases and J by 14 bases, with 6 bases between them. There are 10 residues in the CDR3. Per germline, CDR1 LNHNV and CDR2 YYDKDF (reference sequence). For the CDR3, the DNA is TGTGCCACCAGCAGAGATCGAATGTATTTT. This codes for CATSRDRMYF. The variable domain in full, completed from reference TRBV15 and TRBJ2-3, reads DAMVIQNPRYQVTQFGKPVTLSCSQTLNHNVMYWYQQKSSQAPKLLFHYYDKDFNNEADTPDNFQSRRPNTSFCFLDIRSPGLGDTAMYLCATSRDRMYFGPGTRLTVL.

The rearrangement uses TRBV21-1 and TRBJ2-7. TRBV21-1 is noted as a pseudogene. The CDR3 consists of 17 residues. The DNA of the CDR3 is TGTGCCAGCAGCAAAGAAATTTCAGGGACCGACCATCCGGAGCAGTACTTC. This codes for CASSKEISGTDHPEQYF.

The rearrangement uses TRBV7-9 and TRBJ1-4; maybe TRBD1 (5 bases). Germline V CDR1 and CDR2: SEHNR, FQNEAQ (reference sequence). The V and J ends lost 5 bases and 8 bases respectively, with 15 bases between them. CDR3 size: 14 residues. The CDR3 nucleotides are TGTGCCAGCAGCCCCGGGACGGCGGGGGAAAAACTGTTTTTT. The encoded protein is CASSPGTAGEKLFF.

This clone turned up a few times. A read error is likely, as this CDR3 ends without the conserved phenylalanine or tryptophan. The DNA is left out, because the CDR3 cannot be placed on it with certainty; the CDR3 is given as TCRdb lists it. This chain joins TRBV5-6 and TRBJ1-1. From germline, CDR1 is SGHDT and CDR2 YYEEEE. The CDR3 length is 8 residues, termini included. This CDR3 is CASSLHPG.

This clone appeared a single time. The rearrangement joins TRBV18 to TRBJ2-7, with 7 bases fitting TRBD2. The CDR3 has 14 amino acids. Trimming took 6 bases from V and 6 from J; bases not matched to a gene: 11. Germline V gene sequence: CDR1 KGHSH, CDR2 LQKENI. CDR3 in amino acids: CASSGGLVGGEQYF. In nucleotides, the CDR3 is TGTGCCAGCTCGGGTGGACTAGTGGGAGGCGAGCAGTACTTC.

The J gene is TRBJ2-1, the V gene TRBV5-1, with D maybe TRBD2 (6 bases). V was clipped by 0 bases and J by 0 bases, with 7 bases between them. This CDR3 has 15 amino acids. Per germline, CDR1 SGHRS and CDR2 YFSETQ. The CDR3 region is CASSLAGDSYNEQFF. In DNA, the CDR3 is TGCGCCAGCAGCTTGGCGGGGGACTCCTACAATGAGCAGTTCTTC.

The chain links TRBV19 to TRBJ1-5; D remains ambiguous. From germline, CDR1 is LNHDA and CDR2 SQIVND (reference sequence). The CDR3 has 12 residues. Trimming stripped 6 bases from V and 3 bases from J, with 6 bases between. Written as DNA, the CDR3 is TGTGCCAGTAGCCCCTACAATCAGCCCCAGCATTTT. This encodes CASSPYNQPQHF.

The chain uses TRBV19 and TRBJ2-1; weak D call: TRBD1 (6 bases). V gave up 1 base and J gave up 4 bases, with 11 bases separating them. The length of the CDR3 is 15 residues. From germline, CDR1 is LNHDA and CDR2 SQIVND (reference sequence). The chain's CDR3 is CASSIGTGKYNEQFF. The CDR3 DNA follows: TGTGCCAGTAGTATAGGCACAGGGAAATACAATGAGCAGTTCTTC. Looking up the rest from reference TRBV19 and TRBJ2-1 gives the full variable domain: DGGITQSPKYLFRKEGQNVTLSCEQNLNHDAMYWYRQDPGQGLRLIYYSQIVNDFQKGDIAEGYSVSREKKESFPLTVTSAQKNPTAFYLCASSIGTGKYNEQFFGPGTRLTVL.

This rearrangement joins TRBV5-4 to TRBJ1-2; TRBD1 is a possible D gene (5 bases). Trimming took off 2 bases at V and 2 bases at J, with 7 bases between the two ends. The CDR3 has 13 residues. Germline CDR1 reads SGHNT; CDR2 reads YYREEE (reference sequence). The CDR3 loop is CASSFWGNYGYTF. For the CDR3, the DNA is TGTGCCAGCAGCTTCTGGGGGAACTATGGCTACACCTTC.

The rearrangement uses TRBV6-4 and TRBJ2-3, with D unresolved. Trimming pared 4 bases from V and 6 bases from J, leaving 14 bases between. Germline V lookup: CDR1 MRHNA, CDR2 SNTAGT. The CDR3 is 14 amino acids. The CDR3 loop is CASSVRAEVDTQYF. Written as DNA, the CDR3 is TGTGCCAGCAGTGTAAGGGCAGAAGTTGATACGCAGTATTTT.

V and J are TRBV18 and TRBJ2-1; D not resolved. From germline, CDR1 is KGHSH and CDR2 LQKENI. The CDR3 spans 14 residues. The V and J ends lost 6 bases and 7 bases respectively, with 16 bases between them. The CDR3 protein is CASSQVDKWNEQFF. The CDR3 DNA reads TGTGCCAGCTCCCAGGTAGATAAGTGGAATGAGCAGTTCTTC.

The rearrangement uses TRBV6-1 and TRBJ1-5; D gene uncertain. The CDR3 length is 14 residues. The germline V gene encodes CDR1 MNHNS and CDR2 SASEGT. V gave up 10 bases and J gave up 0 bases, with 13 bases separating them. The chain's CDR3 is CAIHTTDSNQPQHF. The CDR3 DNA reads TGTGCCATCCACACGACGGATAGCAATCAGCCCCAGCATTTT.

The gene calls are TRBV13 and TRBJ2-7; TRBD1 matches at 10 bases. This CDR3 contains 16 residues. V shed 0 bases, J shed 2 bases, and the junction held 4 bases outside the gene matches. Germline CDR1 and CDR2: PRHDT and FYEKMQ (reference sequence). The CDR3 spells CASSLGRTGGAYEQYF. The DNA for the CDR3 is TGTGCCAGCAGCTTAGGGCGGACAGGGGGTGCCTACGAGCAGTACTTC.

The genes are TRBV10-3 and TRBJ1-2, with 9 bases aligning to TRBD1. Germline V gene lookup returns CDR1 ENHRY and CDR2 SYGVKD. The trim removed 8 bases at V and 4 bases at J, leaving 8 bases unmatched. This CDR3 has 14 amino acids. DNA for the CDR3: TGTGCCATCGGGGACAGGGTCCGAAGCTATGGCTACACCTTC. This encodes CAIGDRVRSYGYTF.